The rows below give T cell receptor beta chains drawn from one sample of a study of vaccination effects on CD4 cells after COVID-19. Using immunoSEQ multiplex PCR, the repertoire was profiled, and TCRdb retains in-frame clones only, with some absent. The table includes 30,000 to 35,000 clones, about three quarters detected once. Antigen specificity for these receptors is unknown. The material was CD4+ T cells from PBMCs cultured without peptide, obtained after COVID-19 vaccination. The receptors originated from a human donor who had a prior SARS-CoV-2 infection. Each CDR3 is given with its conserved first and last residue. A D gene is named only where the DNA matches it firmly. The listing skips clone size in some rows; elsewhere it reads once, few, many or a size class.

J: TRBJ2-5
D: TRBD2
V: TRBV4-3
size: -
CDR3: CASSQETSGTQETQYF
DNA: TGCGCCAGCAGCCAAGAGACTAGCGGAACCCAAGAGACCCAGTACTTC

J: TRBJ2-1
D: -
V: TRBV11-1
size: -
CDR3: CASSHVTLGANEQFF
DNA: TGTGCCAGCAGCCACGTTACACTAGGGGCCAATGAGCAGTTCTTC

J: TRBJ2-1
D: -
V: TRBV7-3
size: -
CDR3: CASSLMSGDNEQFF
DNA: TGTGCCAGCAGCTTAATGTCAGGTGACAATGAGCAGTTCTTC

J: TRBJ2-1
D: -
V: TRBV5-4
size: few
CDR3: CASSANQQRYNEQFF
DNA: TGTGCCAGCAGCGCGAACCAGCAGAGGTACAATGAGCAGTTCTTC

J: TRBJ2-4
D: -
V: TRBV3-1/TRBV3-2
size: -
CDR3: CASSQGPGAAKNIQYF
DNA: TGTGCCAGCAGCCAAGGGCCAGGGGCAGCCAAAAACATTCAGTACTTC

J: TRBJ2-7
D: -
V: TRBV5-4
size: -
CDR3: CASSLDMTYEQYF
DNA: TGTGCCAGCAGCCTAGACATGACCTACGAGCAGTACTTC

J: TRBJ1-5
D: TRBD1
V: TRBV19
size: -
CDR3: CASRETHRDSTNQPQHF
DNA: TGTGCCAGTCGGGAAACACACCGGGACAGCACCAATCAGCCCCAGCATTTT

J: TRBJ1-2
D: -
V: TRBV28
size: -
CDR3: CASGLAPRGYGYTF
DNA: TGTGCCAGTGGCCTAGCACCTCGGGGCTATGGCTACACCTTC

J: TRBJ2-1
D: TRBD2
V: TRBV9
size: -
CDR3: CASSGETSGISNEQFF
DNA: TGTGCCAGCAGCGGAGAGACTAGCGGGATTAGTAATGAGCAGTTCTTC

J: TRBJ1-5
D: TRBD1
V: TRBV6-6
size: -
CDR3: CASSYGTGVYQPQHF
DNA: TGTGCCAGCAGTTACGGGACAGGGGTTTATCAGCCCCAGCATTTT

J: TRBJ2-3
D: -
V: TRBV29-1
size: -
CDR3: CSVVLVADTQYF
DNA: TGCAGCGTTGTCCTAGTGGCAGATACGCAGTATTTT

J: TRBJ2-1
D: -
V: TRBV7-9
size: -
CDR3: CAGTGFRHNEQFF
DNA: TGTGCCGGTACGGGGTTCAGGCACAATGAGCAGTTCTTC

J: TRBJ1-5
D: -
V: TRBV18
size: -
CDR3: CASSLTSTGISNQPQHF
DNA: TGTGCCAGCTCACTAACATCGACAGGTATTAGCAATCAGCCCCAGCATTTT

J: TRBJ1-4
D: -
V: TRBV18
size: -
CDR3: CASSPGHLEGEKLFF
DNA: TGTGCCAGCTCACCCGGACATTTGGAAGGTGAAAAACTGTTTTTT

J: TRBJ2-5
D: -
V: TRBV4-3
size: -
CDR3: CASSQDLVTDKETQYF
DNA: TGCGCCAGCAGCCAAGATTTAGTTACCGATAAAGAGACCCAGTACTTC

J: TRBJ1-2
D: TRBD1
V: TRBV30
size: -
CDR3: CAWGRGDRSNYGYTF
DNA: TGTGCCTGGGGGAGGGGGGACAGATCCAACTATGGCTACACCTTC

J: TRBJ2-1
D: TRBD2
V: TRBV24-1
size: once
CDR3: CATSESTSGAYNEQFF
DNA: TGTGCCACCAGTGAATCGACTAGCGGGGCCTACAATGAGCAGTTCTTC

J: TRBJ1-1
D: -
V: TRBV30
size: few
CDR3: CAWSRVTEAFF
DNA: TGTGCCTGGAGTAGGGTCACTGAAGCTTTCTTT

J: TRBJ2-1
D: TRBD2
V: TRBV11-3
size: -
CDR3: CASSSQGLAGGSYNEQFF
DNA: TGTGCCAGCAGCTCTCAGGGACTAGCGGGAGGGTCCTACAATGAGCAGTTCTTC

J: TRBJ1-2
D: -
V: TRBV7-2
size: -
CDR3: CASSPAFWAGGYTF
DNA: TGTGCCAGCAGCCCTGCTTTTTGGGCTGGTGGCTACACCTTC

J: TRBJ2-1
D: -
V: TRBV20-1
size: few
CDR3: CSASDGRTFYNEQFF
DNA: TGCAGTGCTAGTGACGGGAGAACCTTCTACAATGAGCAGTTCTTC

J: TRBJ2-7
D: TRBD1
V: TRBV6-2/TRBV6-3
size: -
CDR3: CASSFNPGQGRYEQYF
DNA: TGTGCCAGCAGTTTTAATCCGGGACAGGGTCGGTACGAGCAGTACTTC

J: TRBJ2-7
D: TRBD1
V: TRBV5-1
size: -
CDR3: CASSLRSGGLYEQYF
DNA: TGCGCCAGCAGCTTGAGGTCAGGGGGCCTCTACGAGCAGTACTTC

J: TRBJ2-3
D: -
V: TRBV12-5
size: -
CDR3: CASGLVGLGRPFGTDTQYF
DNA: TGTGCTAGTGGTTTGGTAGGTCTGGGGAGACCCTTTGGCACAGATACGCAGTATTTT

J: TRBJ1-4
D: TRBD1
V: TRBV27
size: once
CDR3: CASSLLAGGPTNEKLFF
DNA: TGTGCCAGCAGTTTATTGGCAGGGGGGCCAACTAATGAAAAACTGTTTTTT

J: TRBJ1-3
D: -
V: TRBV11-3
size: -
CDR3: CASSLDSTGNTIYF
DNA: TGTGCCAGCAGCTTAGATTCAACTGGAAACACCATATATTTT

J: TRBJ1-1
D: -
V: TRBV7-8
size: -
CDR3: CASSRVRSTEAFF
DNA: TGTGCCAGCAGCCGCGTCCGGAGCACTGAAGCTTTCTTT

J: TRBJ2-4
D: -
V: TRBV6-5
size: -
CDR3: CASHGGAGAKNIQYF
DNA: TGTGCCAGCCATGGAGGGGCTGGGGCCAAAAACATTCAGTACTTC

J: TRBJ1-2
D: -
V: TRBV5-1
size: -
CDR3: CASSVQLEALGGYTF
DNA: TGCGCCAGCAGCGTCCAGCTAGAGGCGTTAGGCGGCTACACCTTC

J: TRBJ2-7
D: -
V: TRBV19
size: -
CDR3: CASSIGRAGYEQYF
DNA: TGTGCCAGTAGTATAGGTCGGGCGGGGTACGAGCAGTACTTC

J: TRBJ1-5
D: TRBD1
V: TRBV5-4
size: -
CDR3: CASSSRTGRSQPQHF
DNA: TGTGCCAGCAGCTCCAGGACAGGGAGGAGTCAGCCCCAGCATTTT

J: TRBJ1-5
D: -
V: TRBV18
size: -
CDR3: CATSGQNQPQHF
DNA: TGTGCCACCTCCGGACAGAATCAGCCCCAGCATTTT

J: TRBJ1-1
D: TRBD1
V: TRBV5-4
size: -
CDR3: CASSTGQGALAAFF
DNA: TGTGCCAGCAGCACGGGACAGGGGGCCCTTGCCGCTTTCTTT

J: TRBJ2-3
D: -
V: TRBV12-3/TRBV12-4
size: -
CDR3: CASTPTSSDTQYF
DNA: TGTGCCAGCACTCCGACTAGTAGTGATACGCAGTATTTT

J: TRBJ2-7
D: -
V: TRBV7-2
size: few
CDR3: CASSLATVNDEQYF
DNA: TGTGCCAGCAGCTTAGCAACAGTGAATGACGAGCAGTACTTC

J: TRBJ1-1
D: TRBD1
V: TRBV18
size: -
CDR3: CASSYRTGEDTEAFF
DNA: TGTGCCAGCTCATATCGGACAGGGGAGGACACTGAAGCTTTCTTT

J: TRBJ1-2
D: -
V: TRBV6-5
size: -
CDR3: CASSYWGEYGYTF
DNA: TGTGCCAGCAGTTACTGGGGCGAGTATGGCTACACCTTC

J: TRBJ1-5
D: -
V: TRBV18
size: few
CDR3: CASSHSVSGADQPQHF
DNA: TGTGCCAGCTCACATTCCGTATCGGGGGCTGATCAGCCCCAGCATTTT

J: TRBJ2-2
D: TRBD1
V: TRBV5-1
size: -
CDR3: CASSQTTGAPGELFF
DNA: TGCGCCAGCAGTCAAACCACAGGGGCCCCCGGGGAGCTGTTTTTT

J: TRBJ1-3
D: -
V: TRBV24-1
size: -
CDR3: CATSEGGQFSGNTIYF
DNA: TGTGCCACCAGTGAGGGTGGACAGTTCTCTGGAAACACCATATATTTT

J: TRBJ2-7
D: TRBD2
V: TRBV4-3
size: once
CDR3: CASSPGLAFALAYEQYF
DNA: TGCGCCAGCAGCCCGGGACTAGCGTTCGCCCTAGCCTACGAGCAGTACTTC

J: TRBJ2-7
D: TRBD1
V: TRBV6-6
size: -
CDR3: CASSQTGTYEQYF
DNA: TGTGCCAGCAGCCAGACAGGGACCTACGAGCAGTACTTC

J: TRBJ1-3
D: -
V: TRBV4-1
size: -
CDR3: CASSQTGSSGNTIYF
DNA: TGCGCCAGCAGCCAAACCGGGAGCTCTGGAAACACCATATATTTT

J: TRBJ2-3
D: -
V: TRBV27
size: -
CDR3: CASSLKVSPSSTDTQYF
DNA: TGTGCCAGCAGTTTGAAGGTATCTCCTTCTAGCACAGATACGCAGTATTTT

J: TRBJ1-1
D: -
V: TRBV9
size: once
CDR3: CASSVVGGPAFF
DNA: TGTGCCAGCAGCGTAGTTGGGGGGCCGGCTTTCTTT

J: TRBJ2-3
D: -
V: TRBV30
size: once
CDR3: CAWTGATDTQYF
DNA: TGTGCCTGGACAGGGGCCACAGATACGCAGTATTTT

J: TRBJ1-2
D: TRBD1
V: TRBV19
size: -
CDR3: CASSRIGTGPIYGYTF
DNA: TGTGCCAGTAGCCGAATTGGGACAGGGCCGATCTATGGCTACACCTTC

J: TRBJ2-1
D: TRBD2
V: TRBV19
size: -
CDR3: CASSIPVAGGFSGQFF
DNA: TGTGCCAGTAGTATTCCCGTGGCGGGAGGATTTAGTGGGCAGTTCTTC

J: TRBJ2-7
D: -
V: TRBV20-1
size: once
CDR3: CSVPGDYEQYF
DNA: TGCAGTGTCCCAGGAGACTACGAGCAGTACTTC

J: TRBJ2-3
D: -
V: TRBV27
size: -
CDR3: CASSPTTSPDTQYF
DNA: TGTGCCAGCAGTCCAACGACTAGTCCAGATACGCAGTATTTT

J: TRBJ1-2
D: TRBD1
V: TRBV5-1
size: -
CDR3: CASSLTGEGYGYTF
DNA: TGCGCCAGCAGCTTGACAGGGGAGGGGTATGGCTACACCTTC

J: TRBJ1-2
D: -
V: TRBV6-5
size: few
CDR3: CASGKGTGNYGYTF
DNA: TGTGCCAGCGGGAAAGGTACAGGGAACTATGGCTACACCTTC